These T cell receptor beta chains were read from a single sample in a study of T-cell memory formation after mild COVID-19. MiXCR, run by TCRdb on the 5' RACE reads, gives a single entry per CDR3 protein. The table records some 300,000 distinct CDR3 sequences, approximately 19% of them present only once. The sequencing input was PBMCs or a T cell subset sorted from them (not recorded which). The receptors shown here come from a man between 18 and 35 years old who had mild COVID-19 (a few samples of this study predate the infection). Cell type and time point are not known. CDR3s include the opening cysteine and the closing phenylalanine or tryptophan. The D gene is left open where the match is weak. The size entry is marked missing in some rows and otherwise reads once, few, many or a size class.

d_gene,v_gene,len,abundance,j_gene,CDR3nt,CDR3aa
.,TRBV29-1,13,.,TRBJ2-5,TGCAGCGTCGACGCGGACAGCCAAGAGACCCAGTACTTC,CSVDADSQETQYF
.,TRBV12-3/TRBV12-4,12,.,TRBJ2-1,TGTGCCAGCAGTTTAGTGGCAAGTGAGCAGTTCTTC,CASSLVASEQFF
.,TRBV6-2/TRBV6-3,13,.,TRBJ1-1,TGTGCCAGCAGTTATCGGACAGAGATTGAAGCTTTCTTT,CASSYRTEIEAFF
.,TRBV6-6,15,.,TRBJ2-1,TGTGCCAGCAGTGACCCGCGGGACCCCGGTTCCACTAAGATCTTC,CASSDPRDPGSTKIF
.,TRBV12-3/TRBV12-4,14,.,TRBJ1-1,TGTGCCAGCAGCCTTACCAGGAGAAACACTGAAGCTTTCTTT,CASSLTRRNTEAFF
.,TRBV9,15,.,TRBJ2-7,TGTGCCAGCAGCGTCGGGGGCAAAAGCTCCTACGAGCAGTACTTC,CASSVGGKSSYEQYF
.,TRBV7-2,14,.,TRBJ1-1,TGTGCCAGCAGCTTCGGGCAGGGGATGGCTGAAGCTTTCTTT,CASSFGQGMAEAFF
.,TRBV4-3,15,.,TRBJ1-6,TGCGCCAGCAGCCTCGGTCGGGGTCAAGATTCACCCCTCCACTTT,CASSLGRGQDSPLHF
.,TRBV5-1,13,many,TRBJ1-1,TGCGCCAGCAGCTTGTCGCAGGACACTGAAGCTTTCTTT,CASSLSQDTEAFF
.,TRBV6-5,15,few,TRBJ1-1,TGTGCCAGCACCCCAGTTGAGGGGGGTTACACTGAAGCTTTCTTT,CASTPVEGGYTEAFF
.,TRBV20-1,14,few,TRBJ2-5,TGCAGTGCTAGCTTAACCACAGGGTCAGGGACCCAGTACTTC,CSASLTTGSGTQYF
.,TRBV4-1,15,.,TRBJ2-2,TGCGCCAGCAGCCTAACGCCCAGTAACACCGGGGAGCTGTTTTTT,CASSLTPSNTGELFF
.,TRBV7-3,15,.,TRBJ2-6,TGTGCCAGCAGAGTCGGTGGCTCTGGGGCCAACGTCCTGACTTTC,CASRVGGSGANVLTF
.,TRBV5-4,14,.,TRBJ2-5,TGTGCCAGCAGCGGTGGGGGCGACGAAGAGACCCAGTACTTC,CASSGGGDEETQYF
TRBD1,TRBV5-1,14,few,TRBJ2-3,TGCGCGAGCAGGCAGGGGGCAACCACAGATACGCAGTATTTT,CASRQGATTDTQYF
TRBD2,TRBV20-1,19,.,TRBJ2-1,TGCAGTGCTAGAGATCTTACGGCGGGGGGGCGGAGCTCCTACAATGAGCAGTTCTTC,CSARDLTAGGRSSYNEQFF
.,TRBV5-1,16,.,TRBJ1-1,TGCGCCAGCAGGACTTCAAAGAACTACCTGAACACTGAAGCTTTCTTT,CASRTSKNYLNTEAFF
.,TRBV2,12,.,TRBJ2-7,TGTGCCAGCACCGAAAATTCGGCAGGAGAGAGATTC,CASTENSAGERF
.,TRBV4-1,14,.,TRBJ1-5,TGCGCCAGCAGCCAAGATTGGGGGGTTCAGCCCCAGCATTTT,CASSQDWGVQPQHF
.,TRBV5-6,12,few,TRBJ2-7,TGTGCCAGCAGCCACGGGGGTGGCGAGCAGTACTTC,CASSHGGGEQYF
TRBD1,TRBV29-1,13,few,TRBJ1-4,TGCAGCGGGTTACAGGGGCAAGGAGAAAAACTGTTTTTT,CSGLQGQGEKLFF
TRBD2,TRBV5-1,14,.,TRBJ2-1,TGCGCCAGCAGCCCCTTAGCGGGGGGTGGTGAGCAGTTCTTC,CASSPLAGGGEQFF
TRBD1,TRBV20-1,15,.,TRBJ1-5,TGCAGTGCTAGAGCGGACAGGGGGTATCATCAGCCCCAGCATTTT,CSARADRGYHQPQHF
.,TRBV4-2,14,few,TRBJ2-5,TGTGCCAGCAGCCAAGGACGATACCAAGAGACCCAGTACTTC,CASSQGRYQETQYF
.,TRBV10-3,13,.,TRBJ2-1,TGTGCCATCATGGAGGGAAATAACAATGAGCAGTTCTTC,CAIMEGNNNEQFF
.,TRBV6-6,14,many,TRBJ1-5,TGTGCCAGCGGACCCTCGGATAGCAATCAGCCCCAGCATTTT,CASGPSDSNQPQHF